This T cell receptor (beta chain) was sequenced in a study of CD8+ T cells in alopecia areata. As to treatment: oral pan-JAK inhibitor, 5-10 mg twice daily. Sequencing templates came from extracted RNA that was reverse transcribed into cDNA. Sequencing was performed with immunoSEQ multiplex PCR; in TCRdb, only in-frame clones are kept and a portion is missing. The data contain over 250,000 clones, roughly 60% of them seen just once; the ten biggest clones take up 0.9% to 0.95%. V was clipped by 2 bases and J by 8 bases, with 12 bases between them. CDR1 and CDR2 (germline): MGHDK, SYGVNS. There are 13 residues in the CDR3.

The chain joins TRBV25-1 to TRBJ1-2; unclear D gene. The receptor was derived from a human donor with alopecia areata. Sequences were derived from CD4+ T cells sorted from blood, sampled around week 54, from a patient treated with tofacitinib. The chain's CDR3 is CASSETPSRGYTF. The CDR3 nucleotides are TGTGCCAGCAGTGAAACCCCGAGTCGGGGCTACACCTTC.